Included here is one TCR beta chain sequence, with context. The sample belongs to a study of PD-L1 blockade in urothelial cancer. Study-level background: From about 2014, patients received atezolizumab, given as 1,200 mg intravenously every 3 weeks. Anywhere from 0 to 3 prior chemotherapy regimens had been received by patients. Among blood samples, the median T cell count was some 150,000.

Produced via immunoSEQ multiplex PCR; TCRdb's table is partial and in-frame only. The sample contains about 52,000 clones, roughly four fifths of which appear only once. Documented time point: pretreatment peripheral blood. Pretreatment and on-treatment blood mononuclear cell samples were taken, totaling between 1 and 8 time points per patient. The germline CDR1 and CDR2 sequences are LNHDA and SQIVND (reference sequence). Trimming removed 5 bases from V and 2 bases from J; junction bases left unmatched: 6. The CDR3 has 15 amino acids. The V gene is TRBV19, the J gene TRBJ2-1; 7 positions match TRBD2. Sequenced here: PBMCs, sampled around atezolizumab (anti-PD-L1) treatment. The TCR originated in a man between 65 and 85 years old with urothelial cancer. CDR3 amino acids: CASSPVAGAYNEQFF. The CDR3 DNA follows: TGTGCCAGTAGTCCCGTAGCGGGTGCCTACAATGAGCAGTTCTTC.